This TCR beta chain was obtained from a study of blood T cells in healthy people across ages. Study conclusions and caveats: The unknown donor CMV status may have confounded expanded clonotype changes. Per million T cells, the diversity of TCR beta decreased roughly linearly as age advanced.

This CDR3 is 15 amino acids long. Germline assignment: CDR1 MNHEY and CDR2 SVGAGI. Deletions cut 2 bases from V and 7 bases from J, with 17 bases between. Every donor gave 9 to 10 milliliters of peripheral blood. In the case of this clonotype: Antigen unknown.

For the second PCR, which ran for roughly 7 to 11 cycles, a sample-barcoded 5' primer and a J-beta primer mix were used. Each CDR3 protein gets one entry after TCRdb re-called the 5' RACE reads with MiXCR. Of more than 1,000,000 distinct CDR3 sequences in the sample, roughly 24% were seen once. These data also formed part of another study, on T cells of mothers and their children. That work adds: Unrelated mother-child pairs always had slightly, but never significantly, lower normalized overlap than related pairs.

Sample: blood. The chain has TRBV6-5 and TRBJ1-1, with D perhaps TRBD1 (5 bases). This clonotype originated in a girl aged 2-10 years in good health. The CDR3 nucleotides read TGTGCCAGCAGTTACGTGGGGGGGGGGGAGTTTGAAGCTTTCTTT. Translation gives CASSYVGGGEFEAFF.